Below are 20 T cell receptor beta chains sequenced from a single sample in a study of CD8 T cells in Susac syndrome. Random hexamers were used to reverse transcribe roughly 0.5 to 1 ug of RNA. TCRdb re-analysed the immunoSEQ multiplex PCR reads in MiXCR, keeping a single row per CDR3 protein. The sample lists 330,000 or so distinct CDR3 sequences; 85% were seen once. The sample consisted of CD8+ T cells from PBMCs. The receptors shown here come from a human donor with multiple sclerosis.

The CDR3 is CASRDPEGSGANVLTF. The CDR3 DNA is TGTGCCAGCAGGGATCCGGAAGGCTCTGGGGCCAACGTCCTGACTTTC. The chain joins TRBV2 to TRBJ2-6; D gene ambiguous. The CDR3 covers 16 residues. The V end was cut by 6 bases, the J end by 0 bases, with 12 bases between. From germline, CDR1 is SNHLY and CDR2 FYNNEI.

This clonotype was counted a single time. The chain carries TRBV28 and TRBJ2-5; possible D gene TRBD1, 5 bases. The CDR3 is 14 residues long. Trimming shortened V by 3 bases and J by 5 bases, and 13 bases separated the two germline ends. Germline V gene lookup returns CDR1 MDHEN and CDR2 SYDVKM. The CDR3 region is CASSLLAGRETQYF. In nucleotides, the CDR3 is TGTGCCAGCAGTTTGTTGGCAGGGCGGGAGACCCAGTACTTC. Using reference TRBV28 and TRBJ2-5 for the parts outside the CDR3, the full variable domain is DVKVTQSSRYLVKRTGEKVFLECVQDMDHENMFWYRQDPGLGLRLIYFSYDVKMKEKGDIPEGYSVSREKKERFSLILESASTNQTSMYLCASSLLAGRETQYFGPGTRLLVL.

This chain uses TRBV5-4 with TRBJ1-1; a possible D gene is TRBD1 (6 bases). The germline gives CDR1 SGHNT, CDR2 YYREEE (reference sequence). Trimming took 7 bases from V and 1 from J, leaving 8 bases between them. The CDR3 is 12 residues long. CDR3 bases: TGTGCCAGCGGGGACACGAACACTGAAGCTTTCTTT. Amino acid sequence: CASGDTNTEAFF. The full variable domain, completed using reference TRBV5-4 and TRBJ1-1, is ETGVTQSPTHLIKTRGQQVTLRCSSQSGHNTVSWYQQALGQGPQFIFQYYREEENGRGNFPPRFSGLQFPNYSSELNVNALELDDSALYLCASGDTNTEAFFGQGTRLTVV.

The CDR3 DNA follows: TGTGCCAGTAGCTCGACATCGGGGAGGTATAGCAATCAGCCCCAGCATTTT. Translating gives CASSSTSGRYSNQPQHF. This chain links TRBV19 with TRBJ1-5; unclear D gene. Trimming pared 6 bases from V and 0 bases from J, leaving 18 bases between. The CDR3 covers 17 residues. Germline assignment: CDR1 LNHDA and CDR2 SQIVND (reference sequence).

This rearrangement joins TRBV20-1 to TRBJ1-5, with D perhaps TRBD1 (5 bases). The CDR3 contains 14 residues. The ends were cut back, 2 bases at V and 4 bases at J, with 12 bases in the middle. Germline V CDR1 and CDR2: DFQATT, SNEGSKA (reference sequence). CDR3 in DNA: TGCAGTGCTAGACAGGGAGAAAGTAATCAGCCCCAGCATTTT. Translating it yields CSARQGESNQPQHF.

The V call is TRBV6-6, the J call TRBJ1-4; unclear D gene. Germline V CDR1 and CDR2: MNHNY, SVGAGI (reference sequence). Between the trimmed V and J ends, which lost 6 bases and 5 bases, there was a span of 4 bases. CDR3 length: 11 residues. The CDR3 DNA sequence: TGTGCCAGCAGACAAAATGAAAAACTGTTTTTT. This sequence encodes CASRQNEKLFF.

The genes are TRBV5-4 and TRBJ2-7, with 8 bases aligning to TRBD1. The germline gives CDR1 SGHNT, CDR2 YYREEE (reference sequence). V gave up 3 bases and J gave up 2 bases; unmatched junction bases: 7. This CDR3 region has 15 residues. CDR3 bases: TGTGCCAGCAGCTGGGGAGGCAGGGGGCCCTACGAGCAGTACTTC. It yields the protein CASSWGGRGPYEQYF.

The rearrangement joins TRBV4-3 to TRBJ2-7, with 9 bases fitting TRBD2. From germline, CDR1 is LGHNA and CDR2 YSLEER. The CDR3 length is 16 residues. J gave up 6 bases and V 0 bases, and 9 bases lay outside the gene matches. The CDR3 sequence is CASSQDPRGRGSEQYF. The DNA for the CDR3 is TGCGCCAGCAGCCAAGATCCCCGCGGGAGGGGCTCCGAGCAGTACTTC.

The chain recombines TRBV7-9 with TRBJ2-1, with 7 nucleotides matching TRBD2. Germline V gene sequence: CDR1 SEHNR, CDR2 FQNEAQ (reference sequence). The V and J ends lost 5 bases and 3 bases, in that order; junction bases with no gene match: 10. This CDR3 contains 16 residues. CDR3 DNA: TGTGCCAGCAGCCCCCCTAGCGGCCTGTACTACAATGAGCAGTTCTTC. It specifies CASSPPSGLYYNEQFF.

Written as DNA, the CDR3 is TGTGCCAGCAGCTGGGCCCGGGGCACTGAAGCTTTCTTT. Amino acid sequence: CASSWARGTEAFF. This sequence joins TRBV5-4 and TRBJ1-1; D remains unclear. V lost 3 bases, J lost 4 bases, and 10 bases lay in between. Germline V gene sequence: CDR1 SGHNT, CDR2 YYREEE (reference sequence). CDR3 length equals 13 residues.

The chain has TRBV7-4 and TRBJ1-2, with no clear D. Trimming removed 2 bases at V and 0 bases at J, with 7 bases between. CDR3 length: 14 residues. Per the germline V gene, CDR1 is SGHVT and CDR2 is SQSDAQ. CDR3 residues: CASSLRASNYGYTF. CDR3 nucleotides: TGTGCCAGCAGCTTAAGGGCTTCTAACTATGGCTACACCTTC.

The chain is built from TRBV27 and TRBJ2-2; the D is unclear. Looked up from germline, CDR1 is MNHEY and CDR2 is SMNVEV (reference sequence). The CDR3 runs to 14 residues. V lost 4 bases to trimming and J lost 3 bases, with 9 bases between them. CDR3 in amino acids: CASSWSLYTGELFF. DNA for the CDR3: TGTGCCAGCAGTTGGTCGCTTTACACCGGGGAGCTGTTTTTT.

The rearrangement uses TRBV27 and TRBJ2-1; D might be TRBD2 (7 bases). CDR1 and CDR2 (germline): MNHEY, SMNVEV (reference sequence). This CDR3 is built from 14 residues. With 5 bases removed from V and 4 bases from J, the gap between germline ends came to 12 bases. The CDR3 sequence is CASSDAGAYNEQFF. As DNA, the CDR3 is TGTGCCAGCAGTGACGCGGGGGCATACAATGAGCAGTTCTTC.

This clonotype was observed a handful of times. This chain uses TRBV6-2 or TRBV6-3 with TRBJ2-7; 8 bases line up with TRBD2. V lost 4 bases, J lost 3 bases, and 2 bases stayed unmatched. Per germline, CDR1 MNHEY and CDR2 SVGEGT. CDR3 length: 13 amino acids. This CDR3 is CASSLAGNYEQYF. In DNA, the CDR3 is TGTGCCAGCAGTTTAGCGGGGAACTACGAGCAGTACTTC.

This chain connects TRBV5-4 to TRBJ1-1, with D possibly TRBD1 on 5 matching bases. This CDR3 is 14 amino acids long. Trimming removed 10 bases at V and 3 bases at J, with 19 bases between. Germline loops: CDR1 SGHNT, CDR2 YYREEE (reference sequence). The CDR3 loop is CASRARSDYTEAFF. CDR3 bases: TGTGCCTCCAGGGCGCGCAGCGACTACACTGAAGCTTTCTTT.

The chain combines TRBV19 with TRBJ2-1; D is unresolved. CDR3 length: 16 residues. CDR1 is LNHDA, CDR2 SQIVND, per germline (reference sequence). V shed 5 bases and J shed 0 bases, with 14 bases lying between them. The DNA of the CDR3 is TGTGCCAGTAGTCCATTCGTTGGAAGCTCCTACAATGAGCAGTTCTTC. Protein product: CASSPFVGSSYNEQFF.

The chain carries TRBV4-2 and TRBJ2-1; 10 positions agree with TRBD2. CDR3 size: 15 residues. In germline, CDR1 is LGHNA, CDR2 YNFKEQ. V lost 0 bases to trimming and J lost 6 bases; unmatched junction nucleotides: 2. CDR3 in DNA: TGTGCCAGCAGCCAAGAAGCGGGAGGGCCCAATGAGCAGTTCTTC. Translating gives CASSQEAGGPNEQFF.

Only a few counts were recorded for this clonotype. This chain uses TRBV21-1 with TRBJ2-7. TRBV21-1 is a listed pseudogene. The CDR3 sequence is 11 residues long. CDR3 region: CASSKLHEQYF. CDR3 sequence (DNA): TGTGCCAGCAGCAAACTCCACGAGCAGTACTTC.

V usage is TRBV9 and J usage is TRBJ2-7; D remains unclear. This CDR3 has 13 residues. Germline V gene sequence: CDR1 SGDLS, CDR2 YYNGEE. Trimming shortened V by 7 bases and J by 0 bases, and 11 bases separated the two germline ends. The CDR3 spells CASGRDISYEQYF. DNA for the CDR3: TGTGCCAGCGGCCGAGACATCTCCTACGAGCAGTACTTC.

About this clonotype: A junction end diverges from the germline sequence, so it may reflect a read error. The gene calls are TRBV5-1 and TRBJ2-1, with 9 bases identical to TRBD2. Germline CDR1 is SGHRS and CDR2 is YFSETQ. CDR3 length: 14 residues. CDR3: CASTPSGGYTEQFF. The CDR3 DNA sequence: TGCGCCAGCACCCCGAGCGGGGGGTACACTGAGCAGTTCTTC. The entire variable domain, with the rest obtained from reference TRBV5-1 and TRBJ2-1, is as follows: KAGVTQTPRYLIKTRGQQVTLSCSPISGHRSVSWYQQTPGQGLQFLFEYFSETQRNKGNFPGRFSGRQFSNSRSEMNVSTLELGDSALYLCASTPSGGYTEQFFGPGTRLTVL.